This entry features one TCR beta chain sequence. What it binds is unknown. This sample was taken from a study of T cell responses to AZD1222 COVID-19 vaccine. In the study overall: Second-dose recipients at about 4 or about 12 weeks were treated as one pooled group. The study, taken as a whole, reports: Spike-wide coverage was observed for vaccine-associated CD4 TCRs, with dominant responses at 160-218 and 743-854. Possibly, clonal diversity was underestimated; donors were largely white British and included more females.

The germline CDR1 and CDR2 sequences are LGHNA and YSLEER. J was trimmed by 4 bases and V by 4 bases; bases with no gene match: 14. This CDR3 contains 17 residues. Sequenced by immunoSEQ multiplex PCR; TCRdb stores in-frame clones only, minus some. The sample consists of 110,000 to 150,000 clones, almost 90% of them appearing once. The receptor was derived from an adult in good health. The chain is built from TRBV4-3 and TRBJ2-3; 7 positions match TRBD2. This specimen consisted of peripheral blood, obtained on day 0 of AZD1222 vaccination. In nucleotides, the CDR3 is TGCGCCAGCAGCCCAAGGCTAGCGGAAGGGGATTCAGATACGCAGTATTTT. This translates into CASSPRLAEGDSDTQYF.